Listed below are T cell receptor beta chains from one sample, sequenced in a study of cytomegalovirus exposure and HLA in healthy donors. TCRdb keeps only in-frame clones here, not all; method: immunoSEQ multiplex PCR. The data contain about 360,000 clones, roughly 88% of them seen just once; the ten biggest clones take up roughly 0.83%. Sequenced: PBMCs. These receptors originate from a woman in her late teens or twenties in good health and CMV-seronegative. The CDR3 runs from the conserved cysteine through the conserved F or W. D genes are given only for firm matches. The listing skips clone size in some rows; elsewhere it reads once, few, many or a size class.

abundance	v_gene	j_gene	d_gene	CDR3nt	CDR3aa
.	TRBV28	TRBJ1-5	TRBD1	TGTGCCAGCAGTCAGGACAGGGAAGATCAGCCCCAGCATTTT	CASSQDREDQPQHF
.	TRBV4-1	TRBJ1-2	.	TGCGCCAGCAGCCAAGCGACAGTCGCTGTGAGTCTCTATGGCTACACCTTC	CASSQATVAVSLYGYTF
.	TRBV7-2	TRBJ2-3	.	TGTGCCAGCAGCTTAGGCGGGGACACAGATACGCAGTATTTT	CASSLGGDTDTQYF
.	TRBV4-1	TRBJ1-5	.	TGCGCCAGCAGCCAAGGGGGAGAGGGCCCACGGGGGCCCCAGCATTTT	CASSQGGEGPRGPQHF
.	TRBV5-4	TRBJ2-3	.	TGTGCCAGCAGCTTTTTGGGCCGCACAGATACGCAGTATTTT	CASSFLGRTDTQYF
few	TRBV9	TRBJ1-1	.	TGTGCCAGCAGCGTGGTCCGGTCTAACACTGAAGCTTTCTTT	CASSVVRSNTEAFF
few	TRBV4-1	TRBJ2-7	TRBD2	TGCGCCAGCAGCCAAGTCCAGGGAGGGGTCTACGAGCAGTACTTC	CASSQVQGGVYEQYF
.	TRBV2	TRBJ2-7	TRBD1	TGTGCCAGCAGTGGTTCCGGACAGGGTTACTACGAGCAGTACTTC	CASSGSGQGYYEQYF
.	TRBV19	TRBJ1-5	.	TGTGCCAGTGCAAACAGGGCTCTTTGGCAAAATCAGCCCCAGCATTTT	CASANRALWQNQPQHF
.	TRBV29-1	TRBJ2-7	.	TGCAGCGTTGACAGGGAAACTACCACCTACGAGCAGTACTTC	CSVDRETTTYEQYF
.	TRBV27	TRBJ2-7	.	TGTGCCAGCAGTTTGGGGCAGCTCTATGAGGAGCAGTACTTC	CASSLGQLYEEQYF
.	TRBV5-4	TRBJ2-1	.	TGTGCCAGCAGTCCCCCTCCCAGCTCCTACAATGAGCAGTTCTTC	CASSPPPSSYNEQFF
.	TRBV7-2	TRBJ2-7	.	TGTGCCAGCAGCTTAACGGGGTTCAACGAGCAGTACTTC	CASSLTGFNEQYF
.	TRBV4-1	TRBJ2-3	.	TGCGCCAGCACCGGAACTTACGGGACTCCGCTGGATACGCAGTATTTT	CASTGTYGTPLDTQYF
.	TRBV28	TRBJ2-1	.	TGTGCCAGCAGTCCCGCCAAAAGCCTCTCCTACAATGAGCAGTTCTTC	CASSPAKSLSYNEQFF
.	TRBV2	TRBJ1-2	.	TGTGCCAGCAGTGCGACACTCTATGGCTACACCTTC	CASSATLYGYTF
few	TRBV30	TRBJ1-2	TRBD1	TGTGCCTGGAGTCAGGGGGCGTATGGCTACACCTTC	CAWSQGAYGYTF
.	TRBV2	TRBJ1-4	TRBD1	TGTGCCAGCAGTGGGGACAGGCTGGAAAAACTGTTTTTT	CASSGDRLEKLFF
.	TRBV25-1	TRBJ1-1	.	TGTGCCAGCAGTGGGCAGGTTAAGAACACTGAAGCTTTCTTT	CASSGQVKNTEAFF
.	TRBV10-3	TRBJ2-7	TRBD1	TGTGCCATCAGCCCGGGACAGGGCTACGAGCAGTACTTC	CAISPGQGYEQYF
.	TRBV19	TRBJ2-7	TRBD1	TGTGCCAGTAGTATCCCGGGACAGGGAAGCTCCTACGAGCAGTACTTC	CASSIPGQGSSYEQYF
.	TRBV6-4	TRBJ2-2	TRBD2	TGTGCCAGCAGTGACTCAGAAAAGCGGGAGAACACCGGGGAGCTGTTTTTT	CASSDSEKRENTGELFF
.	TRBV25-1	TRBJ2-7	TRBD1	TGTGCCAGCAGTGAGACAGGACAGGCCTACGAGCAGTACTTC	CASSETGQAYEQYF
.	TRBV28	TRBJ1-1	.	TGTGCCAGCAACCTCCGGGGGATCCGGGCTGAAGCTTTCTTT	CASNLRGIRAEAFF
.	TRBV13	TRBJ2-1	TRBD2	TGTGCCAGCAGCTCTGAGGGGGGGGAACTAGCGGGAGATGAGCAGTTCTTC	CASSSEGGELAGDEQFF
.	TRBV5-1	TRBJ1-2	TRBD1	TGCGCCAGCAGCTTGGCTAACAGGGGCCAGGGTCATCTTACGGATGGCTACACCTTC	CASSLANRGQGHLTDGYTF
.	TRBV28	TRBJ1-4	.	TGTGCCAGCAGTTTCTCCGGGACACGTCATGAAAAACTGTTTTTT	CASSFSGTRHEKLFF
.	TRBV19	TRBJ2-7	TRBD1	TGTGCCAGTAGAGCGTGGACAGGGCAGACCTACGAGCAGTACTTC	CASRAWTGQTYEQYF
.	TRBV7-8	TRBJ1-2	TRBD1	TGTGCCAGCAGCTCAAACCCCGGGACAGGATTCTATGGCTACACCTTC	CASSSNPGTGFYGYTF
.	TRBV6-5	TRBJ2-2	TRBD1	TGTGCCAGCAGTTACGGGACAGGGTTGTCCGGGGAGCTGTTTTTT	CASSYGTGLSGELFF
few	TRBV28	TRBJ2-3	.	TGTGCCAGCAGTTCCGGGACTCTTGGGACGCAGTATTTT	CASSSGTLGTQYF
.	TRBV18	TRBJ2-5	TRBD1	TGTGCCAGCTCACCGTCACAGGGGGCCTTGGAGACCCAGTACTTC	CASSPSQGALETQYF
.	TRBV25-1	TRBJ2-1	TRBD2	TGTGCCAGCAGTAAGACTAGCCCGAAGGATGAGCAGTTCTTC	CASSKTSPKDEQFF
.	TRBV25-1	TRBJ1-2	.	TGTGCCAGCAGTGAATTAGTTTCCCCCATGGGCTACACCTTC	CASSELVSPMGYTF
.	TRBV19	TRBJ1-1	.	TGTGCCAGTAGTATGGCCTGGGGGGTGAACACTGAAGCTTTCTTT	CASSMAWGVNTEAFF
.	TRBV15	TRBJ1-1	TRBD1	TGTGCCACCAGCAGCAACAGGGGTTTGGTGAACACTGAAGCTTTCTTT	CATSSNRGLVNTEAFF
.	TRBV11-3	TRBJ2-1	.	TGTGCCAGCAGCTTAGATTGGGGCGGCGCAAATGAGCAGTTCTTC	CASSLDWGGANEQFF
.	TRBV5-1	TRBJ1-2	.	TGCGCCAGCAGGACTGGGGGCGGCGGTGGCTTCTATGGCTACACCTTC	CASRTGGGGGFYGYTF
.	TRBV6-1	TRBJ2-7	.	TGTGCCACCCTAGAGGGTTGGTCCTACGAGCAGTACTTC	CATLEGWSYEQYF
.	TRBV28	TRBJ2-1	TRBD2	TGTGCCAGCAGTTGGGCTAGCGGGAGCGATGAGCAGTTCTTC	CASSWASGSDEQFF
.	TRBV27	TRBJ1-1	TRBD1	TGTGCCAGCAGTCCGGGGACAGGGGTTAAACCATTCGAAGCTTTCTTT	CASSPGTGVKPFEAFF
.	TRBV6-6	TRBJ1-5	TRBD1	TGTGCCAGCAGTTCAGGACAGGTCCAGCCCCAGCATTTT	CASSSGQVQPQHF
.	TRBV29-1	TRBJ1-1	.	TGCAGCGTTGAAGGGGGGGTGGGCACTGAAGCTTTCTTT	CSVEGGVGTEAFF
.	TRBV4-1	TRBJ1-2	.	TGCGCCAGCAGCCAAGATCCAGTTGGCAGGGTCTATGGCTACACCTTC	CASSQDPVGRVYGYTF
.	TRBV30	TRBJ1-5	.	TGTGCCTGGAGGGCCCCGGGACAAGGCAATCAGCCCCAGCATTTT	CAWRAPGQGNQPQHF
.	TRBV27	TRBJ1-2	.	TGTGCCAGCAGTTTATCAGGGGATGGCTACACCTTC	CASSLSGDGYTF
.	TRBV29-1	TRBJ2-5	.	TGCAGCGTTGTCGGGACACAAGAGACCCAGTACTTC	CSVVGTQETQYF
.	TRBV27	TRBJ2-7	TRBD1	TGTGCCAGCAGTGCTGGGACAGGGGGCGAGCAGTACTTC	CASSAGTGGEQYF
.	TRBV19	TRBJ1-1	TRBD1	TGTGCCAGTAGTCTCTGGACAGGGAGGGCCATGAACACTGAAGCTTTCTTT	CASSLWTGRAMNTEAFF
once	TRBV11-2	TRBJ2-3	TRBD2	TGTGCCAGCAGCCTAGGGACTAGCGCTAGCACAGATACGCAGTATTTT	CASSLGTSASTDTQYF
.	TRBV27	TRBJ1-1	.	TGTGCCAGCAGTTTAGGTGGCCTCACTGAAGCTTTCTTT	CASSLGGLTEAFF